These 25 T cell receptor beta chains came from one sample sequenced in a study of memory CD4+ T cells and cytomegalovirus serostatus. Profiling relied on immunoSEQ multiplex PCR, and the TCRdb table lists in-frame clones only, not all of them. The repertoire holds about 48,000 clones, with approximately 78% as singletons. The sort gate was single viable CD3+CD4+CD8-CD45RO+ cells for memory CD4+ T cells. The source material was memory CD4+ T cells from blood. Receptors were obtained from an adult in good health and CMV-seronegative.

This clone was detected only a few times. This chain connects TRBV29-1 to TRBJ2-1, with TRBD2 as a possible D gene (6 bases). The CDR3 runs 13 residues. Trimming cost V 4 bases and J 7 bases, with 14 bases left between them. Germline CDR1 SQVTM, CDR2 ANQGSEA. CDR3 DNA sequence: TGCAGCGTTGCCGGGGGAGTTATGAATGAGCAGTTCTTC. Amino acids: CSVAGGVMNEQFF.

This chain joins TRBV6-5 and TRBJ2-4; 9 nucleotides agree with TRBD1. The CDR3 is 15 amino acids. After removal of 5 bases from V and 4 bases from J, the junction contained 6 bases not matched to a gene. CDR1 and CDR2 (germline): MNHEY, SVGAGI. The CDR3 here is CASSPADRGKNIQYF. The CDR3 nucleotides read TGTGCCAGCAGTCCCGCGGACAGGGGAAAAAACATTCAGTACTTC.

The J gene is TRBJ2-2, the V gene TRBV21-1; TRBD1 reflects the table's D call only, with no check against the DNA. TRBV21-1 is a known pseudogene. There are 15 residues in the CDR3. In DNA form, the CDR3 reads TGTGCCATCAACCAGGGGGAGGCAAACACCGGGGAGCTGTTTTTT. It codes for CAINQGEANTGELFF.

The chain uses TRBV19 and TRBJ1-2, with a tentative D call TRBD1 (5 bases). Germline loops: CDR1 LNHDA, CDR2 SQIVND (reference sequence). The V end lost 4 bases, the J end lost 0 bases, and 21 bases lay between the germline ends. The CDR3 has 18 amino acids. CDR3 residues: CASSKGQDGWLANYGYTF. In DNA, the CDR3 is TGTGCCAGTAGTAAAGGACAAGATGGTTGGCTCGCTAACTATGGCTACACCTTC.

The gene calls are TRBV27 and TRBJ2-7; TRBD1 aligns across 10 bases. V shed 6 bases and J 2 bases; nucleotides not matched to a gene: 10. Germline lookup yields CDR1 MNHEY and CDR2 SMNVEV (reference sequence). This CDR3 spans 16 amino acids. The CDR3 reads CASRRKPGQGTYEQYF. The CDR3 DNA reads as TGTGCCAGCAGACGAAAACCGGGACAGGGGACCTACGAGCAGTACTTC.

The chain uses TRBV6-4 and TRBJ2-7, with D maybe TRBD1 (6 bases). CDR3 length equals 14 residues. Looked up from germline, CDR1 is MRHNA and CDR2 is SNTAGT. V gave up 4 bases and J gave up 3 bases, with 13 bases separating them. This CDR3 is CASSATGYYYEQYF. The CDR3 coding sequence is TGTGCCAGCAGTGCTACAGGGTATTACTACGAGCAGTACTTC.

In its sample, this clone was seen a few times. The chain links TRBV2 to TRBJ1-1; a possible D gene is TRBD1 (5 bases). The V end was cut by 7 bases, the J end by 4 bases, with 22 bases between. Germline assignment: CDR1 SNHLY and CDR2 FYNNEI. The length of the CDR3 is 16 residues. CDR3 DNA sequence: TGTGCCAGCACCTTACTACCGCAGGGCGACGGCACTGAAGCTTTCTTT. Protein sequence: CASTLLPQGDGTEAFF.

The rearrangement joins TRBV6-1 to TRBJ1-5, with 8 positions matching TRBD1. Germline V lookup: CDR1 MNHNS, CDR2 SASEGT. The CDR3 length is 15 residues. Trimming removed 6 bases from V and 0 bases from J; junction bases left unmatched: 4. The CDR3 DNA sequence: TGTGCCAGCAGGGACAGGGTTTATAGCAATCAGCCCCAGCATTTT. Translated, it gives CASRDRVYSNQPQHF.

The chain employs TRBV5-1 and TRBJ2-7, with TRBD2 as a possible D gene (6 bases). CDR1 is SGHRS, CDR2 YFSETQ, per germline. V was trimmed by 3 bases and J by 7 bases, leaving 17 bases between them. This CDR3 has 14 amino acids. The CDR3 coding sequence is TGCGCCAGCAGCTCGGGACTCTCCGCGGGGGAGCAGTACTTC. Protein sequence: CASSSGLSAGEQYF.

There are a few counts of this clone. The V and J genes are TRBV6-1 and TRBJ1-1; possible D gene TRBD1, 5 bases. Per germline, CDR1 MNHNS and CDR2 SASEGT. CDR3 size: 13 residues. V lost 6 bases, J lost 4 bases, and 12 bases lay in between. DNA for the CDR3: TGTGCCAGCAGAGCCGGGGCCGGCACTGAAGCTTTCTTT. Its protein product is CASRAGAGTEAFF.

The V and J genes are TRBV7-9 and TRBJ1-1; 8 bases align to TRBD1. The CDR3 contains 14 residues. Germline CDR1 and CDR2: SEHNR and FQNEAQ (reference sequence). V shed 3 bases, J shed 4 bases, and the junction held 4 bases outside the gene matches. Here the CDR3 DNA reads TGTGCCAGCAGCTTGGACAGGGCCTCCACTGAAGCTTTCTTT. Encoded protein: CASSLDRASTEAFF.

CDR3 sequence (DNA): TGTGCCAGCTCACCCCAGAAGAACACCGGGGAGCTGTTTTTT. Its protein product is CASSPQKNTGELFF. The V and J genes are TRBV18 and TRBJ2-2; D gene ambiguous. Germline CDR1 is KGHSH and CDR2 is LQKENI. The CDR3 contains 14 residues. The V gene lost 3 bases and the J gene lost 1 base, with 6 bases spanning the gap.

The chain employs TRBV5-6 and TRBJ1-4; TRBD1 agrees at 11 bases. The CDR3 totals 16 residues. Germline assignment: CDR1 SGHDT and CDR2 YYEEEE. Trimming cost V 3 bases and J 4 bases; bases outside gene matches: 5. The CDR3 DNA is TGTGCCAGCAGCTGGACAGGGGGCGCAGATAATGAAAAACTGTTTTTT. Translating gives CASSWTGGADNEKLFF.

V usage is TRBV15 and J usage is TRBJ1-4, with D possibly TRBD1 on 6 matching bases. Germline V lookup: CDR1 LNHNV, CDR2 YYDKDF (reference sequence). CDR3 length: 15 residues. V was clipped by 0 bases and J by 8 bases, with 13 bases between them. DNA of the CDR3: TGTGCCACCAGCAGAGAGGGGGCCCTACGGGAAAAACTGTTTTTT. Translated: CATSREGALREKLFF. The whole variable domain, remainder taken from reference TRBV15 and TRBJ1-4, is DAMVIQNPRYQVTQFGKPVTLSCSQTLNHNVMYWYQQKSSQAPKLLFHYYDKDFNNEADTPDNFQSRRPNTSFCFLDIRSPGLGDTAMYLCATSREGALREKLFFGSGTQLSVL.

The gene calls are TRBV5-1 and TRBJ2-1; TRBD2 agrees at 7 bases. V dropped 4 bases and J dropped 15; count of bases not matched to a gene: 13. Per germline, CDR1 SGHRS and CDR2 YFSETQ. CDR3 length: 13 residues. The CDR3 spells CASSMGPGGGLFF. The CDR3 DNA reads TGCGCCAGCAGCATGGGACCGGGCGGGGGTCTGTTCTTC.

CDR3 in DNA: TGTGCCAGCAGAGAGATAGGGACGGACAACTTCTACGAGCAGTACTTC. Translating gives CASREIGTDNFYEQYF. The V and J genes are TRBV28 and TRBJ2-7, with D perhaps given as TRBD1 or TRBD2 (5 bases each). Germline V lookup: CDR1 MDHEN, CDR2 SYDVKM. The CDR3 contains 16 residues. V lost 6 bases to trimming and J lost 3 bases, with 21 bases between them.

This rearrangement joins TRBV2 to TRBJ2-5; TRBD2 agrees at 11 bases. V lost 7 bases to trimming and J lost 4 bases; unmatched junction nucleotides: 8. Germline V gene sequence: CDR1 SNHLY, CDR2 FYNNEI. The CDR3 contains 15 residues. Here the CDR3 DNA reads TGTGCCAGCATTTTAAGGGGACTAGCGGCAGAGACCCAGTACTTC. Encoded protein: CASILRGLAAETQYF.

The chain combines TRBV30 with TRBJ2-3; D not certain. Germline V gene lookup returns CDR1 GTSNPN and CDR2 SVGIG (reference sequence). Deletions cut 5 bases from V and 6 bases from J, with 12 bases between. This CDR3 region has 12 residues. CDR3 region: CAWGILTDTQYF. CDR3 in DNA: TGTGCCTGGGGCATCCTAACGGATACGCAGTATTTT.

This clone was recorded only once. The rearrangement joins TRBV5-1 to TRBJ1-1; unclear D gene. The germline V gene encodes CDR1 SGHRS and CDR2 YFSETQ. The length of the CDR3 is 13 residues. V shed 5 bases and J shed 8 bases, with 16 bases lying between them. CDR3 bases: TGCGCCAGCAGGGGCGTCCACTCGACAGAAGCTTTCTTT. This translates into CASRGVHSTEAFF.

The CDR3 DNA follows: TGCGCCAGCAGCTTCAGTCTATTGTACCAAGAGACCCAGTACTTC. Translated, it gives CASSFSLLYQETQYF. The chain is built from TRBV5-1 and TRBJ2-5, with unresolved D. This CDR3 is built from 15 residues. The germline gives CDR1 SGHRS, CDR2 YFSETQ. V gave up 2 bases and J gave up 0 bases, with 11 bases separating them.

The CDR3 region is CARRDGANTGELFF. CDR3 bases: TGCGCCAGAAGGGACGGAGCGAACACCGGGGAGCTGTTTTTT. The rearrangement joins TRBV10-2 to TRBJ2-2; the D call may be TRBD1 or TRBD2 (5 bases each). Deletions cut 9 bases from V and 0 bases from J, with 11 bases between. This CDR3 is 14 amino acids long. Germline V gene data show CDR1 as WSHSY and CDR2 as SAAADI.

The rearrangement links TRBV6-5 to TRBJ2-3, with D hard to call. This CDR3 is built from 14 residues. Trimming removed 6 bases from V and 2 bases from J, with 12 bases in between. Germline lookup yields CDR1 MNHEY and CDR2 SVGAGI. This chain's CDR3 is CASSPPGPTDTQYF. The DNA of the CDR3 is TGTGCCAGCAGCCCCCCGGGCCCCACAGATACGCAGTATTTT.

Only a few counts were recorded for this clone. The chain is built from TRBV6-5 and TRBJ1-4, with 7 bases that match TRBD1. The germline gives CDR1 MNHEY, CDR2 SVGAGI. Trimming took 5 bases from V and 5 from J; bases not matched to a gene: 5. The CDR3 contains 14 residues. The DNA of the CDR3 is TGTGCCAGCAGTGGGGACAGCTTCAATGAAAAACTGTTTTTT. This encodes CASSGDSFNEKLFF.

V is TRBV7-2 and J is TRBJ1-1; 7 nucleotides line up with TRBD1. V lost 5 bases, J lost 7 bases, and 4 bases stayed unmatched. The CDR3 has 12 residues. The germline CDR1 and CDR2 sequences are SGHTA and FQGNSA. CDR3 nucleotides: TGTGCCAGCAGCCCTTCAGGGGGTGAAGCTTTCTTT. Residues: CASSPSGGEAFF.

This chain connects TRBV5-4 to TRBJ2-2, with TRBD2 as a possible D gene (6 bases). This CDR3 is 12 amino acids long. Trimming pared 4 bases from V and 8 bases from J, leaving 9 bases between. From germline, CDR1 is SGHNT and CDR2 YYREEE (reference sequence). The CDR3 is CASSTTRGELFF. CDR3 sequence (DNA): TGTGCCAGCAGCACGACTAGGGGGGAGCTGTTTTTT.